The entry below describes one TCR beta chain. These data belong to a study of control samples from healthy donors and cancer patients. Clones were sequenced by immunoSEQ multiplex PCR, and TCRdb holds only the in-frame ones, with some missing. The sample carries 50,000 or so clones, 93% recorded once. The sequencing input was PBMCs. This receptor was identified in a woman in her 50s with head and neck cancer.

CDR3 DNA sequence: TGTGCCAGCAGTCTCGGCGGGGCTCCCTACGAGCAGTACTTC. Translating it yields CASSLGGAPYEQYF. The gene calls are TRBV2 and TRBJ2-7, with a weak D call TRBD2 (6 bases). Trimming shortened V by 5 bases and J by 2 bases, and 13 bases separated the two germline ends. The germline CDR1 and CDR2 sequences are SNHLY and FYNNEI. The CDR3 has 14 residues.